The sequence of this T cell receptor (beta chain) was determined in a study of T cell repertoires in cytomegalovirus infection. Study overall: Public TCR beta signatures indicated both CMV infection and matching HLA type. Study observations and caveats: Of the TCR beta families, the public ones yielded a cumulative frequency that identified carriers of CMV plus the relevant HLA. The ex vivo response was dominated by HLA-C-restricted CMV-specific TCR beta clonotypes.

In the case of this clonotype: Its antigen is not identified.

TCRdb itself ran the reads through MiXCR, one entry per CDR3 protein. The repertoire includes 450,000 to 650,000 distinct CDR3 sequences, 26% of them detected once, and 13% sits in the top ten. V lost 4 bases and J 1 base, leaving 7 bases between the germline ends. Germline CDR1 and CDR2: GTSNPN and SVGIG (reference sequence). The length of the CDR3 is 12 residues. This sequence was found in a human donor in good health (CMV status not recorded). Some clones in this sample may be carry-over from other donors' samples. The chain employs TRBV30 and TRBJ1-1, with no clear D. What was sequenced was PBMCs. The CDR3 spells CAWNRANTEAFF. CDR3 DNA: TGTGCCTGGAATAGGGCGAACACTGAAGCTTTCTTT.